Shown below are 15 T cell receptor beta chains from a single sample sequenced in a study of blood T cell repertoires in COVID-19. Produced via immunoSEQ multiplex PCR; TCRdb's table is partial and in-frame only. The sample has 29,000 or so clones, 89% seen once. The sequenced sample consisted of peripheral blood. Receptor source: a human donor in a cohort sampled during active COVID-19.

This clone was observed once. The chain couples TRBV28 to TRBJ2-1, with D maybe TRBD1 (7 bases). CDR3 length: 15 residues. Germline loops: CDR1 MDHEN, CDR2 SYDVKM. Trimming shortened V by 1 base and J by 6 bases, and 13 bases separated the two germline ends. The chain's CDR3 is CASSLLEGAGNEQFF. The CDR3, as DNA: TGTGCCAGCAGTTTATTGGAGGGGGCAGGCAATGAGCAGTTCTTC.

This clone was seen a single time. The CDR3, as DNA: TGTGCCAGCAGCCAAGGAGTATCAGGATGGGGAAACACCATATATTTT. Protein product: CASSQGVSGWGNTIYF. The chain has TRBV14 and TRBJ1-3; D gene unclear. With 1 base removed from V and 4 bases from J, the gap between germline ends came to 14 bases. This CDR3 has 16 amino acids. The germline CDR1 and CDR2 sequences are SGHDN and FVKESK.

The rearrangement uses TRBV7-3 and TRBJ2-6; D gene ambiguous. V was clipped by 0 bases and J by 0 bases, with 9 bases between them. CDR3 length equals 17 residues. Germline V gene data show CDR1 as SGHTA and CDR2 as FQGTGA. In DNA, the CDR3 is TGTGCCAGCAGCTTAACGGTTGCGAACTCTGGGGCCAACGTCCTGACTTTC. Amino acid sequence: CASSLTVANSGANVLTF.

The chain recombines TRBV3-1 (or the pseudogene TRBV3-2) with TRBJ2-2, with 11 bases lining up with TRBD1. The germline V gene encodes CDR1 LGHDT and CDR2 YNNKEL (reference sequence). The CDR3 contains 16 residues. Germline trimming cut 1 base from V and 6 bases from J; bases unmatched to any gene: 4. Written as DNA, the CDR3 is TGTGCCAGCAGCCAAGGGACAGGGGGCCTCTCCGGGGAGCTGTTTTTT. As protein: CASSQGTGGLSGELFF.

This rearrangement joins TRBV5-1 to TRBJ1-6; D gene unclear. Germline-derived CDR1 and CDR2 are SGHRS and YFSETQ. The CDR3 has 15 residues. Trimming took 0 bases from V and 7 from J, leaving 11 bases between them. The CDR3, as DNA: TGCGCCAGCAGCTTGGGGCAGTTAATCAATTCACCCCTCCACTTT. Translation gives CASSLGQLINSPLHF.

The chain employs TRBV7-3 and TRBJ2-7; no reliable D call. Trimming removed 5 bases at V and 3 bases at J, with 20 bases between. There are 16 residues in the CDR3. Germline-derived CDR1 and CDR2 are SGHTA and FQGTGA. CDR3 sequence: CASSPNVDGPFYEQYF. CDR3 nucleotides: TGTGCCAGCAGCCCAAACGTCGATGGGCCGTTCTACGAGCAGTACTTC.

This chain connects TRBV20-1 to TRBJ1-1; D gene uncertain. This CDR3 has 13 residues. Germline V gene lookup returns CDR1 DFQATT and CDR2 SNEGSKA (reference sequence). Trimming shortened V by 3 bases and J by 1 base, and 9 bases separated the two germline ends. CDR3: CSASKEPNTEAFF. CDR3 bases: TGCAGTGCTAGTAAGGAGCCGAACACTGAAGCTTTCTTT.

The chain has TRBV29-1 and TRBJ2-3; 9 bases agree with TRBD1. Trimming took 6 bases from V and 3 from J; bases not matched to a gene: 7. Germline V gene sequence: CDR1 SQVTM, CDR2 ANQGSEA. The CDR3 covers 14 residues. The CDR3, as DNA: TGCAGCGTGGAGGGACAGGGTTTAACAGATACGCAGTATTTT. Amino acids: CSVEGQGLTDTQYF.

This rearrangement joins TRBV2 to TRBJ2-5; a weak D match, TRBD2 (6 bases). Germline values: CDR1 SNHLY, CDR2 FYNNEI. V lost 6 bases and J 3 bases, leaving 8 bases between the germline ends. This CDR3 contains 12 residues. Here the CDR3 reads CASSWGEETQYF. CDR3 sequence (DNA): TGTGCCAGCAGCTGGGGGGAAGAGACCCAGTACTTC.

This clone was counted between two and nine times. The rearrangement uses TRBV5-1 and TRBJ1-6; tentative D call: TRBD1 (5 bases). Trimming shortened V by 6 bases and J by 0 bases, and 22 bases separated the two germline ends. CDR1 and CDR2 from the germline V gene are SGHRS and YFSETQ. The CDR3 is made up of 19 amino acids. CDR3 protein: CASTPGHHGTRSYNSPLHF. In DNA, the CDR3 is TGCGCCAGCACCCCAGGACACCACGGCACCCGCTCCTATAATTCACCCCTCCACTTT.

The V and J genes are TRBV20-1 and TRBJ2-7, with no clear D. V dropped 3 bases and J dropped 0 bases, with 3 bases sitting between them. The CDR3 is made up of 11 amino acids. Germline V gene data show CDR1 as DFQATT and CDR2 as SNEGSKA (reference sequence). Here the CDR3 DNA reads TGCAGTGCTAGCCTCTCCTACGAGCAGTACTTC. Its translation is CSASLSYEQYF.

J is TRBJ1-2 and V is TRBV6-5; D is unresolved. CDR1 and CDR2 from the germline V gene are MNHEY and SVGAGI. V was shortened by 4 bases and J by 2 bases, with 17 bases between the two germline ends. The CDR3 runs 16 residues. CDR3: CASSSQESGWNYGYTF. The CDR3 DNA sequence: TGTGCCAGCAGTTCCCAAGAGAGCGGATGGAACTATGGCTACACCTTC.

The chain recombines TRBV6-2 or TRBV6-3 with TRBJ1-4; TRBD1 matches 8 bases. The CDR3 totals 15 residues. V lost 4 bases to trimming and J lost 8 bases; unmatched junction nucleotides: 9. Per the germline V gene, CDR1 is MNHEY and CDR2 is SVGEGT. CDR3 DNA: TGTGCCAGCAGTTCCCCACAGGGGGAACGGGAAAAACTGTTTTTT. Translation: CASSSPQGEREKLFF.

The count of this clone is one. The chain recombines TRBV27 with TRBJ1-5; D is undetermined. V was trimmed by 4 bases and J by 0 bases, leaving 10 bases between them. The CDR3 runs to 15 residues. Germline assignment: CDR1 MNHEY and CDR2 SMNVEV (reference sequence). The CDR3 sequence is CASSSNSYSNQPQHF. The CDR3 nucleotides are TGTGCCAGCAGTTCCAATAGTTATAGCAATCAGCCCCAGCATTTT.

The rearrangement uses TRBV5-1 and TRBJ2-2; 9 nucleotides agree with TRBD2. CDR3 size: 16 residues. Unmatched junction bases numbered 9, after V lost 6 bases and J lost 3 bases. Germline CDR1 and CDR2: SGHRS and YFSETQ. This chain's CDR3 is CASKASGATDTGELFF. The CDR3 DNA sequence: TGCGCCAGCAAGGCTAGCGGGGCTACAGACACCGGGGAGCTGTTTTTT.